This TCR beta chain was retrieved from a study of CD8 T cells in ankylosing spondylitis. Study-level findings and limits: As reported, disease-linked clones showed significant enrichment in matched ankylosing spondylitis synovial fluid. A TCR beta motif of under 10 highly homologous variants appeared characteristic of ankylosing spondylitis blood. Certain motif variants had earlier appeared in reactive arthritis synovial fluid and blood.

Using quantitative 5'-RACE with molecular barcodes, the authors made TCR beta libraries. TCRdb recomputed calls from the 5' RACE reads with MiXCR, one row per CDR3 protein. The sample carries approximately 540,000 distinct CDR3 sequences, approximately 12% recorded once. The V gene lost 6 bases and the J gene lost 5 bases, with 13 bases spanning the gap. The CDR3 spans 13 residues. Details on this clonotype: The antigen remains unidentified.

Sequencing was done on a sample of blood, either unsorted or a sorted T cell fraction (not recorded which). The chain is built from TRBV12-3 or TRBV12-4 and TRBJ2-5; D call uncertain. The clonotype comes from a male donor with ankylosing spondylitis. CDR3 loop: CASRSLYGETQYF. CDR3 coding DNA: TGTGCCAGCAGGTCCCTCTACGGGGAGACCCAGTACTTC.